These 32 T cell receptor beta chains were all obtained from the same sample, sequenced in a study of blood T cell repertoires in COVID-19. Some clones are missing from TCRdb's copy, which holds only in-frame ones; the method was immunoSEQ multiplex PCR. In the table there are hundreds of thousands of clones, 80% to 90% of which are singletons. The material sequenced was PBMCs or T cells enriched from blood (not recorded which). These receptors all come from a man aged 35 to 55 who had recovered from COVID-19.

The genes are TRBV29-1 and TRBJ1-1; D may be TRBD1 (6 bases). The V end was cut by 7 bases, the J end by 4 bases, with 22 bases between. Germline-derived CDR1 and CDR2 are SQVTM and ANQGSEA. The CDR3 spans 15 residues. CDR3 bases: TGCAGCGCTCGAGACAGGTATGGAATCGGCACTGAAGCTTTCTTT. Translated, it gives CSARDRYGIGTEAFF.

In regard to this clone: The junction and the germline gene differ at one end; a read error may be behind it. The CDR3 bases are TGTGCCAGCAGCTCAGCTATGGCGAGCGCCTACAATGGGCAGTTCTTC. It codes for CASSSAMASAYNGQFF. The chain carries TRBV7-9 and TRBJ2-1, with D hard to call. Looked up from germline, CDR1 is SEHNR and CDR2 is FQNEAQ (reference sequence). CDR3 length equals 16 residues.

The chain carries TRBV21-1 and TRBJ1-3; the table's D call, TRBD1, was not checked against the DNA. TRBV21-1 has pseudogene status. This CDR3 has 16 amino acids. CDR3 loop: CARRRGRAVSGNTIYF. CDR3 DNA sequence: TGTGCCAGGCGAAGGGGGCGCGCCGTCTCTGGAAACACCATATATTTT.

The chain joins TRBV19 to TRBJ1-2; D is uncertain. The CDR3 is 11 amino acids. CDR1 LNHDA and CDR2 SQIVND come from the germline V gene (reference sequence). V lost 4 bases, J lost 8 bases, and 8 bases lay in between. CDR3 in DNA: TGTGCCAGTAGTACATCTCGGGGCTACACCTTC. Protein product: CASSTSRGYTF.

The chain uses TRBV19 and TRBJ2-5; 12 bases line up with TRBD2. This CDR3 is built from 16 residues. The ends lost 0 bases at V and 4 bases at J; junction bases unmatched: 3. CDR1 and CDR2 (germline): LNHDA, SQIVND (reference sequence). CDR3: CASSIDLAGGGETQYF. CDR3 DNA sequence: TGTGCCAGTAGTATAGATCTAGCGGGAGGGGGAGAGACCCAGTACTTC. The whole variable domain, filled in from reference TRBV19 and TRBJ2-5, reads DGGITQSPKYLFRKEGQNVTLSCEQNLNHDAMYWYRQDPGQGLRLIYYSQIVNDFQKGDIAEGYSVSREKKESFPLTVTSAQKNPTAFYLCASSIDLAGGGETQYFGPGTRLLVL.

V and J are TRBV4-1 and TRBJ2-7; 10 positions agree with TRBD1. The length of the CDR3 is 13 residues. The V segment lost 4 bases and the J segment 7 bases; nucleotides outside the gene matches: 4. Germline CDR1 reads MGHRA; CDR2 reads YSYEKL. CDR3 bases: TGCGCCAGCAGCCCGGGACAGGGGAATGAGCAGTACTTC. Residues: CASSPGQGNEQYF.

This chain links TRBV18 with TRBJ1-1; D gene unclear. Deletions cut 2 bases from V and 4 bases from J, with 11 bases between. Germline V gene sequence: CDR1 KGHSH, CDR2 LQKENI. There are 14 residues in the CDR3. This chain's CDR3 is CASSPRGSGTEAFF. CDR3 nucleotide sequence: TGTGCCAGCTCACCAAGAGGTAGTGGCACTGAAGCTTTCTTT.

The chain is built from TRBV7-2 and TRBJ2-7; 7 positions agree with TRBD1. Per germline, CDR1 SGHTA and CDR2 FQGNSA. Unmatched junction bases numbered 5, after V lost 5 bases and J lost 1 base. This CDR3 contains 14 residues. CDR3 sequence (DNA): TGTGCCAGCAGCCCCGGGACAGTATCCTACGAGCAGTACTTC. This encodes CASSPGTVSYEQYF.

This clone was seen more than once but under ten times. V and J are TRBV5-4 and TRBJ2-4; TRBD2 might be the D (7 bases). In germline, CDR1 is SGHNT, CDR2 YYREEE (reference sequence). The CDR3 spans 14 residues. V lost 5 bases and J 2 bases, leaving 11 bases between the germline ends. The CDR3 DNA reads as TGTGCCAGCAGTCGGGGGGCCACCAAAAACATTCAGTACTTC. It codes for CASSRGATKNIQYF. Filled out from reference TRBV5-4 and TRBJ2-4, the complete variable domain reads ETGVTQSPTHLIKTRGQQVTLRCSSQSGHNTVSWYQQALGQGPQFIFQYYREEENGRGNFPPRFSGLQFPNYSSELNVNALELDDSALYLCASSRGATKNIQYFGAGTRLSVL.

This chain uses TRBV7-6 with TRBJ2-5, with 8 positions matching TRBD2. V dropped 2 bases and J dropped 5; count of bases not matched to a gene: 7. The CDR3 consists of 15 residues. CDR1 and CDR2 (germline): SGHVS, FNYEAQ. For the CDR3, the DNA is TGTGCCAGCAGCTTATTCTACTCGGGAGGGGAGACCCAGTACTTC. It specifies CASSLFYSGGETQYF.

This chain joins TRBV27 and TRBJ2-7, with D maybe TRBD2 (6 bases). V lost 6 bases and J lost 2, with 20 bases in between. This CDR3 region has 16 residues. CDR1 and CDR2 from the germline V gene are MNHEY and SMNVEV (reference sequence). CDR3 residues: CASRPLYRGGTYEQYF. CDR3 in DNA: TGTGCCAGCAGACCGCTGTATAGGGGAGGCACCTACGAGCAGTACTTC.

The chain is built from TRBV10-3 and TRBJ1-5; D uncertain. The germline V gene encodes CDR1 ENHRY and CDR2 SYGVKD. There are 15 residues in the CDR3. V lost 0 bases and J 5 bases, leaving 11 bases between the germline ends. The CDR3 nucleotides are TGTGCCATCAGTGAGTCGAAGGAGGCTTATCAGCCCCAGCATTTT. The encoded protein is CAISESKEAYQPQHF.

This chain connects TRBV6-2 or TRBV6-3 to TRBJ1-2; 12 nucleotides line up with TRBD1. Germline trimming cut 4 bases from V and 6 bases from J; bases unmatched to any gene: 9. Germline-derived CDR1 and CDR2 are MNHEY and SVGEGT. This CDR3 has 16 amino acids. The CDR3 is CASSSIGTGGFDGYTF. For the CDR3, the DNA is TGTGCCAGCAGTTCCATCGGGACAGGGGGCTTCGATGGCTACACCTTC.

This sequence joins TRBV29-1 and TRBJ1-5; TRBD1 matches at 9 bases. CDR3 length: 13 amino acids. V lost 6 bases, J lost 5 bases, and 5 bases stayed unmatched. Germline-derived CDR1 and CDR2 are SQVTM and ANQGSEA. The CDR3 region has the DNA TGCAGCGTGCCGGGACAGGGTGATCAGCCCCAGCATTTT. It translates to CSVPGQGDQPQHF.

The V call is TRBV5-4, the J call TRBJ2-3, with TRBD2 matching 8 bases. Trimming took 1 base from V and 3 from J; bases not matched to a gene: 4. The CDR3 is 15 residues long. Germline-derived CDR1 and CDR2 are SGHNT and YYREEE (reference sequence). In nucleotides, the CDR3 is TGTGCCAGCAGCTTGCGGACTAGCCAAACAGATACGCAGTATTTT. Its translation is CASSLRTSQTDTQYF.

J is TRBJ1-4 and V is TRBV27; the match to TRBD1 covers 8 bases. CDR1 is MNHEY and CDR2 is SMNVEV in the germline V gene (reference sequence). This CDR3 has 17 residues. Trimming cost V 2 bases and J 4 bases; bases outside gene matches: 9. The CDR3 here is CASSLGVQGGLNEKLFF. The CDR3 DNA reads as TGTGCCAGCAGTTTAGGAGTACAGGGGGGACTTAATGAAAAACTGTTTTTT.

This chain joins TRBV7-8 and TRBJ1-2, with D maybe TRBD1 (5 bases). Trimming removed 5 bases from V and 2 bases from J, with 15 bases in between. The germline gives CDR1 SGHVS, CDR2 FQNEAQ. The CDR3 has 15 amino acids. The CDR3 DNA sequence: TGTGCCAGCAGCGTGTTAGGGGTAGGAAACTATGGCTACACCTTC. Its translation: CASSVLGVGNYGYTF.

This CDR3 reads CASKKSAGGSNEQFF. Here the CDR3 DNA reads TGCGCCAGCAAGAAAAGCGCGGGAGGGTCAAATGAGCAGTTCTTC. This rearrangement joins TRBV4-1 to TRBJ2-1, with 9 bases identical to TRBD2. With 7 bases clipped from V and 7 bases from J, the junction kept 11 bases outside the gene matches. In germline, CDR1 is MGHRA, CDR2 YSYEKL. This CDR3 contains 15 residues.

This chain joins TRBV5-8 and TRBJ1-2, with 7 nucleotides matching TRBD1. Germline values: CDR1 SGHTS, CDR2 YDEGEE. V gave up 0 bases and J gave up 3 bases; unmatched junction bases: 8. The CDR3 is made up of 16 amino acids. The CDR3 loop is CASSLAGTADYYGYTF. The CDR3 DNA sequence: TGTGCCAGCAGCTTGGCGGGGACAGCGGATTACTATGGCTACACCTTC.

This rearrangement joins TRBV12-3 or TRBV12-4 to TRBJ1-3; D possibly corresponds to TRBD1 (5 bases). The CDR3 extends over 12 amino acids. Trimming cost V 6 bases and J 4 bases, with 7 bases left between them. The DNA of the CDR3 is TGTGCCAGCAGGGGGCCAGGAAACACCATATATTTT. Encoded protein: CASRGPGNTIYF.

This chain links TRBV7-2 with TRBJ2-5, with D maybe TRBD2 (7 bases). Trimming took off 4 bases at V and 5 bases at J, with 17 bases between the two ends. Per germline, CDR1 SGHTA and CDR2 FQGNSA. The CDR3 covers 15 residues. DNA for the CDR3: TGTGCCAGCAGCTCCAGTGGGGGGGCGCTGGAGACCCAGTACTTC. This gives the protein CASSSSGGALETQYF.

CDR3 sequence reads: CASSLGGQSYNEQFF. Written as DNA, the CDR3 is TGTGCCAGCAGCTTAGGAGGACAATCCTACAATGAGCAGTTCTTC. This chain connects TRBV11-3 to TRBJ2-1, with D tentatively TRBD1 (5 bases). Trimming removed 1 base from V and 1 base from J, with 8 bases in between. Germline V gives CDR1 SGHNT, CDR2 YENEEA. This CDR3 contains 15 residues.

The chain carries TRBV5-1 and TRBJ1-2, with a possible D match to TRBD1 (5 bases). V lost 0 bases and J lost 2, with 5 bases in between. Germline lookup yields CDR1 SGHRS and CDR2 YFSETQ. The CDR3 runs 13 residues. CDR3 DNA: TGCGCCAGCAGCTTGGACAGGAACTATGGCTACACCTTC. This encodes CASSLDRNYGYTF.

The chain joins TRBV3-1 (or the pseudogene TRBV3-2) to TRBJ1-2, with a weak D call TRBD1 (6 bases). Germline-derived CDR1 and CDR2 are LGHDT and YNNKEL (reference sequence). Trimming stripped 0 bases from V and 8 bases from J, with 10 bases between. The CDR3 consists of 13 residues. The CDR3 nucleotides are TGTGCCAGCAGCCAAGAGGGGGCGCGGGGCTACACCTTC. Its translation: CASSQEGARGYTF.

Notes on this clone: A junction end diverges from the germline sequence, so it may reflect a read error. The chain uses TRBV18 and TRBJ1-1; D uncertain. CDR1 is KGHSH, CDR2 LQKENI, per germline. The CDR3 runs to 11 residues. CDR3 bases: TGTGCCAGCTCACCCAGCATCGGGTTAATCTTT. Translating it yields CASSPSIGLIF.

V usage is TRBV19 and J usage is TRBJ1-1; 9 bases match TRBD1. There are 13 residues in the CDR3. Germline lookup yields CDR1 LNHDA and CDR2 SQIVND (reference sequence). The V segment lost 6 bases and the J segment 2 bases; nucleotides outside the gene matches: 1. CDR3 bases: TGTGCCAGTAGGGACAGGGGAAACACTGAAGCTTTCTTT. Protein sequence: CASRDRGNTEAFF.

This chain links TRBV9 with TRBJ1-1; D might be TRBD1 (5 bases). Germline-derived CDR1 and CDR2 are SGDLS and YYNGEE. Trimming cost V 3 bases and J 4 bases, with 19 bases left between them. The CDR3 has 16 amino acids. CDR3 loop: CASSANRESGGTEAFF. CDR3 DNA sequence: TGTGCCAGCAGCGCCAATAGGGAGTCGGGGGGCACTGAAGCTTTCTTT.

V and J are TRBV12-3 or TRBV12-4 and TRBJ2-5, with D unresolved. This CDR3 comprises 11 residues. V lost 4 bases, J lost 2 bases, and 2 bases lay in between. The CDR3 DNA reads TGTGCCAGCAGTTCACAAGAGACCCAGTACTTC. Protein: CASSSQETQYF.

The V and J genes are TRBV18 and TRBJ2-1, with 9 bases lining up with TRBD1. Per the germline V gene, CDR1 is KGHSH and CDR2 is LQKENI. The CDR3 is made up of 15 amino acids. Trimming took 5 bases from V and 2 from J; bases not matched to a gene: 4. The CDR3 reads CASSSRDRAYNEQFF. As DNA, the CDR3 is TGTGCCAGCTCATCCCGGGACAGGGCCTACAATGAGCAGTTCTTC.

The chain carries TRBV7-3 and TRBJ2-3, with unresolved D. This CDR3 contains 14 residues. Germline values: CDR1 SGHTA, CDR2 FQGTGA. The V end was cut by 3 bases, the J end by 0 bases, with 7 bases between. The DNA of the CDR3 is TGTGCCAGCAGCTTTACGACTAGCACAGATACGCAGTATTTT. Translation: CASSFTTSTDTQYF.

The CDR3 bases are TGTGCCAGCAGGACAGAGGGGGGCAATCAGCCCCAGCATTTT. Amino acid sequence: CASRTEGGNQPQHF. This rearrangement joins TRBV6-6 to TRBJ1-5, with D possibly TRBD1 on 6 matching bases. Trimming stripped 6 bases from V and 2 bases from J, with 11 bases between. The germline V gene encodes CDR1 MNHNY and CDR2 SVGAGI (reference sequence). The CDR3 extends over 14 amino acids.

The chain is built from TRBV10-3 and TRBJ2-2, with D unclear. The CDR3 is 14 residues long. Germline V lookup: CDR1 ENHRY, CDR2 SYGVKD. V lost 0 bases and J 3 bases, leaving 5 bases between the germline ends. The CDR3: CAISESYDTGELFF. The DNA for the CDR3 is TGTGCCATCAGTGAGTCGTATGACACCGGGGAGCTGTTTTTT.